A single sample gave rise to the 2 T cell receptor beta chains below, sequenced in a study of blood T cell repertoires in COVID-19. Produced via immunoSEQ multiplex PCR; TCRdb's table is partial and in-frame only. Of around 130,000 clones in the sample, 90% were seen once. Specimen: peripheral blood. These receptors were collected from a man between 45 and 60 years old with active COVID-19.

This sequence joins TRBV7-2 and TRBJ2-1, with 10 bases fitting TRBD2. The germline V gene has CDR1 SGHTA and CDR2 FQGNSA. The CDR3 sequence is 16 residues long. V lost 5 bases to trimming and J lost 9 bases; unmatched junction nucleotides: 13. Here the CDR3 reads CASSPGGLAGGGEQFF. The CDR3 coding sequence is TGTGCCAGCAGCCCCGGGGGTTTAGCGGGAGGCGGTGAGCAGTTCTTC.

The chain links TRBV3-1 (or the pseudogene TRBV3-2) to TRBJ2-1; D unclear. Trimming cost V 4 bases and J 3 bases, with 7 bases left between them. Germline V gene data show CDR1 as LGHDT and CDR2 as YNNKEL (reference sequence). The CDR3 has 13 amino acids. CDR3 region: CASSPDFYNEQFF. The CDR3 DNA reads TGTGCCAGCAGCCCCGACTTCTACAATGAGCAGTTCTTC.